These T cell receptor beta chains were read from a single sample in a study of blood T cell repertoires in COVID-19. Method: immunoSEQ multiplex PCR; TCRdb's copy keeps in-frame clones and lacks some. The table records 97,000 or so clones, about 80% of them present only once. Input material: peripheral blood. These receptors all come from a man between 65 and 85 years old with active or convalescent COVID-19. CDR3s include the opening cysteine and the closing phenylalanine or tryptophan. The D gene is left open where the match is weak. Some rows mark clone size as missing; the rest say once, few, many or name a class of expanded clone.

TGTGCCAGCAGCTTACAGGGGTTAAACAATGAAAAACTGTTTTTT	CASSLQGLNNEKLFF	-	-	TRBV13	TRBJ1-4
TGTGCCAGCAGTCCTCGACAGTCTCGGGAGCTGTTTTTT	CASSPRQSRELFF	-	-	TRBV12-3/TRBV12-4	TRBJ2-2
TGTGCCAGCAGTTACGGGGTGGGGGCCAGCTCCTACGAGCAGTACTTC	CASSYGVGASSYEQYF	-	-	TRBV6-5	TRBJ2-7
TGTGCCAGCAGTTTATCGAGAGTACGATACTTC	CASSLSRVRYF	once	-	TRBV12-3/TRBV12-4	TRBJ2-7
TGTGCCAGCAGCCAAGAACGGGGGAACTATGGCTACACCTTC	CASSQERGNYGYTF	few	-	TRBV4-2	TRBJ1-2
TGTGCCAGCAGCCTTCGGACTAGCGGGGCTTCCGGGGAGCTGTTTTTT	CASSLRTSGASGELFF	-	TRBD2	TRBV5-4	TRBJ2-2
TGCAGCGTTGCGGGCAGGGGGGAAGAGACCCAGTACTTC	CSVAGRGEETQYF	-	-	TRBV29-1	TRBJ2-5
TGTGCCGGTAGGAAAAGGGGGTACATGAACACTGAAGCTTTCTTT	CAGRKRGYMNTEAFF	once	-	TRBV7-2	TRBJ1-1
TGTGCCAGCCGAGAAACAGGGGGCTCGAATGAGCAGTTCTTC	CASRETGGSNEQFF	-	TRBD1	TRBV9	TRBJ2-1
TGTGCCAGCAGCCTATTACGGAACGACAGGGAGAATGAGCAGTTCTTC	CASSLLRNDRENEQFF	-	TRBD1	TRBV7-8	TRBJ2-1